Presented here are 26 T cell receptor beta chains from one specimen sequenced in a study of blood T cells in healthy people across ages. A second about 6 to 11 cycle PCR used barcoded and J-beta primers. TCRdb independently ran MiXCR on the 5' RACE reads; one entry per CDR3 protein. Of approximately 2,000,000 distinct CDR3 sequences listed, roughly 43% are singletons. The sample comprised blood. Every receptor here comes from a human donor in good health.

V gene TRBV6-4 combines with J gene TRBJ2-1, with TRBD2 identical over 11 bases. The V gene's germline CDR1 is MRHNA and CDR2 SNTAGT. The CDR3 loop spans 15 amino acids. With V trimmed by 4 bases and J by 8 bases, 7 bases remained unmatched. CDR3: CASSGGTSGYYEQFF. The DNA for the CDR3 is TGTGCCAGCAGTGGTGGGACTAGCGGATACTATGAGCAGTTCTTC.

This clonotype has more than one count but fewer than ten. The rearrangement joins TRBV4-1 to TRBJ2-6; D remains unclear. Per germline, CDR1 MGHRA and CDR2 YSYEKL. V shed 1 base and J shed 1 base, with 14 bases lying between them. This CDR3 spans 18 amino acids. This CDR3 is CASSQVHRGLSGANVLTF. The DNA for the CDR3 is TGCGCCAGCAGCCAAGTCCACCGCGGCCTATCTGGGGCCAACGTCCTGACTTTC.

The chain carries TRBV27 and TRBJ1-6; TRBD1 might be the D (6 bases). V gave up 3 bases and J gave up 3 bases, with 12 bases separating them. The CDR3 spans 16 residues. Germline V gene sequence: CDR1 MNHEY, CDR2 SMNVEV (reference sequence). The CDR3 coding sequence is TGTGCCAGCAGTTTTTACGGGGGCGACTATAATTCACCCCTCCACTTT. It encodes CASSFYGGDYNSPLHF.

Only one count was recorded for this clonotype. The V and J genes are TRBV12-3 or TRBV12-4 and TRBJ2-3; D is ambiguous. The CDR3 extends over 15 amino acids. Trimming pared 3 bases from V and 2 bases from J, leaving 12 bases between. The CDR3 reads CASSFSRANTDTQYF. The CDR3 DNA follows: TGTGCCAGCAGTTTTTCTCGTGCGAACACAGATACGCAGTATTTT.

The CDR3 DNA reads TGTGCCAGCAGCTTAGGACAGGTCGCCCAAGAGACCCAGTACTTC. Translation gives CASSLGQVAQETQYF. The rearrangement links TRBV7-9 to TRBJ2-5; weak D call: TRBD1 (6 bases). The V gene lost 1 base and the J gene lost 1 base, with 10 bases spanning the gap. Germline CDR1 is SEHNR and CDR2 is FQNEAQ (reference sequence). The CDR3 extends over 15 amino acids.

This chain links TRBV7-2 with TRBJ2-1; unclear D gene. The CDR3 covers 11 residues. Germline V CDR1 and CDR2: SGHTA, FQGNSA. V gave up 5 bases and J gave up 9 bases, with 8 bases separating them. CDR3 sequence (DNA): TGTGCCAGCAGCACAATGCGTGAGCAGTTCTTC. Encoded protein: CASSTMREQFF.

CDR3 sequence (DNA): TGCAGTGCTAGAGTAGTAGGGACAGCTAGACCCTACGAGCAGTACTTC. This translates into CSARVVGTARPYEQYF. The V and J genes are TRBV20-1 and TRBJ2-7, with 7 bases matching TRBD1. CDR1 is DFQATT and CDR2 is SNEGSKA in the germline V gene (reference sequence). This CDR3 region has 16 residues. J gave up 2 bases and V 1 base, and 11 bases lay outside the gene matches.

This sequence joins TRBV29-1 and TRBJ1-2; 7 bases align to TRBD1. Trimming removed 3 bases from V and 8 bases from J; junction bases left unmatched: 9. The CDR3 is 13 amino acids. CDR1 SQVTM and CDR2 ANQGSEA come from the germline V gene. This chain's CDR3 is CSVETGGGRGYTF. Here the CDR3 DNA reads TGCAGCGTTGAGACAGGAGGGGGCCGGGGCTACACCTTC.

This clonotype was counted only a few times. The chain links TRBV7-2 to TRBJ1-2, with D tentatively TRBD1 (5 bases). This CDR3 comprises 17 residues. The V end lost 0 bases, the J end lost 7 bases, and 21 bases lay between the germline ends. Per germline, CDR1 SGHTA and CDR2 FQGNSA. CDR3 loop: CASSLAFAGWYGSGYTF. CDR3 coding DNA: TGTGCCAGCAGCTTAGCGTTCGCAGGGTGGTATGGGAGTGGCTACACCTTC.

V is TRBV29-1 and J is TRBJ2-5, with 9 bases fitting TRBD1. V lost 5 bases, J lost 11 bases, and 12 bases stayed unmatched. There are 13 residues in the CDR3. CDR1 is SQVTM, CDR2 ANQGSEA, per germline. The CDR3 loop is CSVHRTGGGGQYF. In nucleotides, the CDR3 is TGCAGCGTTCACCGCACAGGGGGCGGCGGGCAGTACTTC.

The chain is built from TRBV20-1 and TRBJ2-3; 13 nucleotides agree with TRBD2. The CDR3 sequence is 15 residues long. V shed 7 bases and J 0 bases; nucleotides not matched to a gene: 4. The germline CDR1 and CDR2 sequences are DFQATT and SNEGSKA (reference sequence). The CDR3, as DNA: TGCAGTGTTTCGGGACTAGCGGGGAGCACAGATACGCAGTATTTT. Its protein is CSVSGLAGSTDTQYF.

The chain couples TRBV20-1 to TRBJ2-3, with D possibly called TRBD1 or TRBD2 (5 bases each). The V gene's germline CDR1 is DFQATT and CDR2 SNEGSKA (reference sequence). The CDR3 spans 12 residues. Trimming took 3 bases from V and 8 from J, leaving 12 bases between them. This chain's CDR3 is CSARGVKGTQYF. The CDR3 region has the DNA TGCAGTGCTAGGGGGGTGAAGGGTACGCAGTATTTT.

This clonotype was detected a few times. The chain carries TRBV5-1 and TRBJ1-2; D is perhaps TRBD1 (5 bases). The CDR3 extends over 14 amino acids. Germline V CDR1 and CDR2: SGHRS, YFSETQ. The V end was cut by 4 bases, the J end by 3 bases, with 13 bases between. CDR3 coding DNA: TGCGCCAGCAGCGTCAGGGAAGGAGACTATGGCTACACCTTC. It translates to CASSVREGDYGYTF. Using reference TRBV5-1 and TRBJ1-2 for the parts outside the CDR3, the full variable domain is KAGVTQTPRYLIKTRGQQVTLSCSPISGHRSVSWYQQTPGQGLQFLFEYFSETQRNKGNFPGRFSGRQFSNSRSEMNVSTLELGDSALYLCASSVREGDYGYTFGSGTRLTVV.

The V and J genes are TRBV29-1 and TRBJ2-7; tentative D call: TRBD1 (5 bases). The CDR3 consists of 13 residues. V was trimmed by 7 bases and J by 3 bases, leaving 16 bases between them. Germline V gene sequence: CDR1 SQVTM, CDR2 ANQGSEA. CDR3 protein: CSAKEVTGYEQYF. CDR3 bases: TGCAGCGCCAAGGAAGTAACAGGCTACGAGCAGTACTTC.

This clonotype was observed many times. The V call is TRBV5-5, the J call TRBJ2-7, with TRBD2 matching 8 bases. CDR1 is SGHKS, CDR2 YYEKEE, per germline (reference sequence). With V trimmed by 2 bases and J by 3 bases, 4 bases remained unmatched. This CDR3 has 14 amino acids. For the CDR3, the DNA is TGTGCCAGCAGCTTAGGGGGACTAGTCTACGAGCAGTACTTC. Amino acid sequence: CASSLGGLVYEQYF.

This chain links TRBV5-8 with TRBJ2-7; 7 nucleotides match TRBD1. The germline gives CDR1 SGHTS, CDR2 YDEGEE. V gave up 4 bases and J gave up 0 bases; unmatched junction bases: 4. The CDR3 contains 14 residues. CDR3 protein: CASSHGTVSYEQYF. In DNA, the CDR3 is TGTGCCAGCAGCCATGGGACAGTCTCCTACGAGCAGTACTTC.

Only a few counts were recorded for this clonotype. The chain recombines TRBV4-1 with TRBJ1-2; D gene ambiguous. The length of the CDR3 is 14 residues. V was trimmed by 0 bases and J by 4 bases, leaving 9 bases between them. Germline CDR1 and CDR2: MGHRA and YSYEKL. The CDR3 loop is CASSQDERGYGYTF. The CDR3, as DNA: TGCGCCAGCAGCCAAGATGAAAGAGGCTATGGCTACACCTTC.

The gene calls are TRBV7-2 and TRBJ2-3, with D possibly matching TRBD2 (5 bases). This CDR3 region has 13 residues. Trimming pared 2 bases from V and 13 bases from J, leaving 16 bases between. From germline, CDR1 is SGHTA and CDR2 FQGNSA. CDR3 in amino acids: CASSLNAGGEKYF. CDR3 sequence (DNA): TGTGCCAGCAGCTTAAACGCGGGCGGAGAAAAGTATTTT.

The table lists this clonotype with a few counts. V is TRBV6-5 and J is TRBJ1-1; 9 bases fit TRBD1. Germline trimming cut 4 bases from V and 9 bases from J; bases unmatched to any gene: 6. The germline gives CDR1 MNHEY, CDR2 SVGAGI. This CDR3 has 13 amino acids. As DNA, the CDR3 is TGTGCCAGCAGTTCGGTCGGGACAGGGAAAGCTTTCTTT. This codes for CASSSVGTGKAFF.

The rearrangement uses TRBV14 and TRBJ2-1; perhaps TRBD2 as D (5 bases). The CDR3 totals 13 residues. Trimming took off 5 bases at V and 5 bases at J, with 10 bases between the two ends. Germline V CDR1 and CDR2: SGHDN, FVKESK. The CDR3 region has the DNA TGTGCCAGCAGCTCGTTGACTAACAATGAGCAGTTCTTC. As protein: CASSSLTNNEQFF. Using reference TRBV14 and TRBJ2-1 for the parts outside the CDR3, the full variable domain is EAGVTQFPSHSVIEKGQTVTLRCDPISGHDNLYWYRRVMGKEIKFLLHFVKESKQDESGMPNNRFLAERTGGTYSTLKVQPAELEDSGVYFCASSSLTNNEQFFGPGTRLTVL.

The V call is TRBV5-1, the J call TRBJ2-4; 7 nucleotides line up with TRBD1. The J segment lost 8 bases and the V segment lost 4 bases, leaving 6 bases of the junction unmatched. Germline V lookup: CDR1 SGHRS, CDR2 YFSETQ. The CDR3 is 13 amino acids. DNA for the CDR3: TGCGCCAGCAGCACACGACAGGGTGACATTCAGTACTTC. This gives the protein CASSTRQGDIQYF.

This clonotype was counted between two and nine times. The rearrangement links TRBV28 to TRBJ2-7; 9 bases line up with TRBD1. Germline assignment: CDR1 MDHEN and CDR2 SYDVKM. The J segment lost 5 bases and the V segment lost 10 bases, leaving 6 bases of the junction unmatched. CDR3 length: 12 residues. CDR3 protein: CATNRGRDEQYF. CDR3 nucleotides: TGTGCCACCAACAGGGGGCGCGACGAGCAGTACTTC.

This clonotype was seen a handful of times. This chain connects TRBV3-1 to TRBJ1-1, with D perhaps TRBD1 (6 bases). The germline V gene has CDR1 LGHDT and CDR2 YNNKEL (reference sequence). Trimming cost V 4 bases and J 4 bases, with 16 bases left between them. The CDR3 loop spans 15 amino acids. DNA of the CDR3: TGTGCCAGCAGCCCCGAGCTTGTGGGGGCCACTGAAGCTTTCTTT. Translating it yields CASSPELVGATEAFF. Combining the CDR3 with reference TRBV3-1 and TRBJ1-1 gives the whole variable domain DTAVSQTPKYLVTQMGNDKSIKCEQNLGHDTMYWYKQDSKKFLKIMFSYNNKELIINETVPNRFSPKSPDKAHLNLHINSLELGDSAVYFCASSPELVGATEAFFGQGTRLTVV.

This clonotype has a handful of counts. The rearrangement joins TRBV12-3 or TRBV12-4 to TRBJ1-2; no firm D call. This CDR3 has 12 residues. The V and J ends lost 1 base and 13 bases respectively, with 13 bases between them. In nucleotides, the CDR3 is TGTGCCAGCAGTTTAGTCGGGGTATCACGCACCTTC. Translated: CASSLVGVSRTF.

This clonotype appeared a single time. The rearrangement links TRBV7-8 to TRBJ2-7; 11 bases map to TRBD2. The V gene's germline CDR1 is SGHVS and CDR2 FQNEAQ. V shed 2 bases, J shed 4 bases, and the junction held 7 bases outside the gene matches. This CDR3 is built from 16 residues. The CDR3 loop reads CASSLNSGGVNYEQYF. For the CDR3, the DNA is TGTGCCAGCAGCTTAAATAGCGGGGGGGTTAATTACGAGCAGTACTTC. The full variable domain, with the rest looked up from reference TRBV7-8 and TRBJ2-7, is GAGVSQSPRYKVAKRGQDVALRCDPISGHVSLFWYQQALGQGPEFLTYFQNEAQLDKSGLPSDRFFAERPEGSVSTLKIQRTQQEDSAVYLCASSLNSGGVNYEQYFGPGTRLTVT.

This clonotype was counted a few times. Here the CDR3 DNA reads TGTGCCAGCAGCCAAGAGAGCAGACTAGCAGGGTATCAGCCCCAGCATTTT. Translated, it gives CASSQESRLAGYQPQHF. This chain joins TRBV3-1 and TRBJ1-5, with TRBD1 as a possible D gene (5 bases). V lost 0 bases, J lost 5 bases, and 17 bases lay in between. The CDR3 totals 17 residues. Germline V gives CDR1 LGHDT, CDR2 YNNKEL (reference sequence). Full variable domain (rest looked up from reference TRBV3-1 and TRBJ1-5): DTAVSQTPKYLVTQMGNDKSIKCEQNLGHDTMYWYKQDSKKFLKIMFSYNNKELIINETVPNRFSPKSPDKAHLNLHINSLELGDSAVYFCASSQESRLAGYQPQHFGDGTRLSIL.